This record concerns one TCR beta chain sequence. This clonotype was seen ten or more times. No antigen is known for it. No much larger clone is present one base from it, and per-base qualities are unavailable. cDNA was synthesized by template-switch 5'RACE using a primer with a 10-nucleotide random unique molecular identifier that tagged each TCR transcript. Every sequencing run covered 15-18 subjects and yielded more than 160 million TCR-beta sequences. The RNeasy kit was used for extraction of total RNA. Using the KAPA Real-time Library Amplification kit, TCR-beta VDJ regions were amplified with primers for the TCR constant region and the 5'RACE anchor. A first PCR added sample indexes and Illumina adaptors, and a second PCR then raised library yield. The roughly 650 bp TCR product was size-selected on a 2% E-gel SizeSelection system after Ampure bead purification. Before pooling, library quality was checked on a Bioanalyzer, concentration was measured with Qubit, and libraries were quantified with the Kapa Library Quantification kit. Paired-end 2 x 150 bp sequencing of the libraries was performed on an Illumina HiSeq 2500. To increase sequence diversity, about 25-30% phiX was spiked into each library pool. The study's own analysis went as follows. Quality-filtered reads were processed with the UMI-based MiGEC pipeline, which removed over 75% of raw TCR sequences during error correction. VDJ genes were aligned to IMGT germline references, and clonotypes were defined by unique CDR3 amino acid sequence plus V-J genes. VDJtools evaluated clonal expansion, Shannon diversity and CDR3 relatedness (CalcPairwiseDistances, ClusterSamples); CLCbio workbench built phylogenetic trees. Expanded clones were defined as having at least 8 unique UMIs, based on coefficient-of-variation modelling across technical triplicates. The public reads were quality trimmed at Q25 with fastp and then assembled into clones with MiXCR by TCRdb, keeping productive beta chains. Each record represents a unique CDR3 protein, reported with the most common genes and DNA among its rows. TCRdb assigned the V and J calls; the authors' analysis was not used. This sample comprises some 60,000 distinct CDR3 sequences, around 9.7% of them detected only once. The ten largest clones take up about an eighth of the sample.

Taken with the paper, the label for time point translates to: longitudinal time-point 2. Healthy controls were blood bank volunteers in Maryland, USA. Libraries from unsorted PBMCs were made from 2 million PBMCs kept in RNAlater at -80 degrees C until RNA extraction. Peripheral blood underwent Ficoll-Hypaque density gradient centrifugation to isolate PBMCs, which were then cryopreserved in liquid nitrogen. This specimen belongs to a study of neurological immune-mediated disorders (dated 2019 in TCRdb). Describing the broader study: The study compared peripheral blood TCR-beta repertoires of HTLV-I-associated myelopathy (HAM/TSP) patients, multiple sclerosis patients and healthy controls using UMI-based sequencing. The cohort included some 70 subjects: some 14 with HAM/TSP, some 34 with multiple sclerosis, and approximately 20 healthy controls. Longitudinal HAM/TSP and healthy donors had 3 time-points each (about 3-45 month intervals). The 90 to 110 TCR-beta libraries covered PBMC samples along with longitudinal samples, technical triplicates, and paired sorted CD4+ and CD8+ T-cell subsets.

What the study reported, not specific to this receptor: Expanded clones from different subjects shared no identical CDR3 amino acid sequences, which suggests that TCR-beta repertoires were private in all groups. TCR clonal expansion was highest in HAM/TSP patients and lowest in MS patients, with MS patients falling below even healthy controls.

Germline trimming: 3 bases from V, 1 base from J; junction bases outside gene matches: 1. From the cysteine up to the phenylalanine, the CDR3 has a length of 15 residues. Left in the record is the CDR3 DNA by itself, 45 bases read in frame from the first base. The sample taken for sequencing was PBMCs. The chain joins TRBV12-3 or TRBV12-4 to TRBJ2-2; 8 bases in the junction line up with TRBD2. The sequence was collected from a man aged 25 to 40 in good health. In nucleotide form, the sequence is TGTGCCAGCAGTTTTACTAGCGGGAACACCGGGGAGCTGTTTTTT. It specifies CASSFTSGNTGELFF.